Below, 22 T cell receptor beta chains from the same sample are listed, as sequenced in a study of lung T cells in sarcoidosis with Löfgren's syndrome. A single record per CDR3 protein comes from TCRdb applying MiXCR to the reads. The sample consists of some 20,000 distinct CDR3 sequences, roughly a fifth of them appearing once. Sequencing used CD4+ T cells from PBMCs. The receptor source for this set is a human donor with sarcoidosis (Löfgren's syndrome or another form), or a control subject (not recorded which).

This clonotype has ten or more counts. CDR3 nucleotides: TGTGCCAGCAGCTTAGCTGTGAGTGGGGAGCAGTTCTTC. Its protein product is CASSLAVSGEQFF. The chain recombines TRBV7-6 with TRBJ2-1; D remains unclear. The V and J ends lost 0 bases and 10 bases respectively, with 10 bases between them. The CDR3 is 13 amino acids. The germline V gene encodes CDR1 SGHVS and CDR2 FNYEAQ.

This clonotype has a count of ten or more. The chain uses TRBV14 and TRBJ2-5, with 9 nucleotides matching TRBD2. Germline V gene sequence: CDR1 SGHDN, CDR2 FVKESK. Losses at the gene ends were 2 bases for V and 3 bases for J; bases not matched to a gene: 7. The CDR3 sequence is 16 residues long. The CDR3 DNA is TGTGCCAGCAGCCAACTCGGCTCTAGCGGGAAAGAGACCCAGTACTTC. This gives the protein CASSQLGSSGKETQYF.

V is TRBV6-6 and J is TRBJ1-3, with D perhaps matching TRBD1 (6 bases). Deletions cut 7 bases from V and 8 bases from J, with 18 bases between. CDR1 is MNHNY and CDR2 is SVGAGI in the germline V gene (reference sequence). This CDR3 is built from 14 residues. This CDR3 reads CASMRDTYCDTIYF. In DNA, the CDR3 is TGTGCCAGCATGCGGGACACTTACTGTGACACCATATATTTT.

This clonotype was observed at least ten times. The chain joins TRBV20-1 to TRBJ1-1; TRBD1 agrees at 10 bases. J was trimmed by 7 bases and V by 0 bases; bases with no gene match: 17. The CDR3 has 18 residues. Germline lookup yields CDR1 DFQATT and CDR2 SNEGSKA (reference sequence). CDR3 bases: TGCAGTGCTAGAGAGACTGGCCCCGGGACAGGGGAAACAGATGAAGCTTTCTTT. Translating it yields CSARETGPGTGETDEAFF.

With respect to this clonotype: This may be a read error: a much more frequent sequence differs by one nucleotide. The conserved phenylalanine or tryptophan is not found at the CDR3 terminus, so this likely reflects a read error. This chain links TRBV4-1 with TRBJ2-7; 9 bases are a match to TRBD1. Trimming took 4 bases from V and 2 from J; bases not matched to a gene: 3. The CDR3 spans 14 residues. CDR1 and CDR2 (germline): MGHRA, YSYEKL. CDR3 region: CASSPDRGPYEQYL. CDR3 DNA: TGCGCCAGCAGCCCGGACAGGGGACCCTACGAGCAGTACCTC.

Comment on this clonotype: Possible read error: a much larger clone is one base away. The rearrangement links TRBV12-3 or TRBV12-4 to TRBJ2-7, with TRBD2 identical over 9 bases. This CDR3 has 13 residues. This CDR3 reads CASSYSGSDERYF. The CDR3 DNA reads as TGTGCCAGCAGTTATAGCGGGAGTGACGAGCGGTACTTC.

This clonotype occurred many times. The genes are TRBV20-1 and TRBJ2-1, with 10 bases that match TRBD2. The CDR3 runs 14 residues. The germline V gene encodes CDR1 DFQATT and CDR2 SNEGSKA (reference sequence). V was clipped by 3 bases and J by 8 bases; unmatched bases: 7. The DNA of the CDR3 is TGCAGTGCTAGCCCCAGCGGGGGGGCCTATGAGCAGTTCTTC. Translating it yields CSASPSGGAYEQFF.

A note on this clonotype: A much larger clone differs by one base, so this may be a read error. The genes are TRBV19 and TRBJ2-7; 8 nucleotides agree with TRBD1. Germline CDR1 and CDR2: LNHDA and SQIVND (reference sequence). CDR3 size: 15 residues. The CDR3 region is CTSSISGTGYYEQYF. Here the CDR3 DNA reads TGTACCAGTAGTATTTCCGGGACAGGCTACTACGAGCAGTACTTC.

A note on this clonotype: The junction departs from germline at one end; a sequencing error may be responsible. The J gene is TRBJ1-4, the V gene TRBV28; D is undetermined. From germline, CDR1 is MDHEN and CDR2 SYDVKM. The CDR3 has 12 residues. CDR3 DNA sequence: TGCGCCAGCAGAGCAATTAATGAAAAACTGTTTTTT. Protein: CASRAINEKLFF.

At least ten counts were recorded for this clonotype. This chain uses TRBV7-2 with TRBJ2-3; 8 bases fit TRBD2. CDR3 length: 16 amino acids. Germline values: CDR1 SGHTA, CDR2 FQGNSA. V gave up 5 bases and J gave up 3 bases; unmatched junction bases: 10. CDR3 DNA sequence: TGTGCCAGCAGCCCCCGGGGGAGCGGGGGTACAGATACGCAGTATTTT. It specifies CASSPRGSGGTDTQYF.

This clonotype has more than one count but fewer than ten. The gene calls are TRBV14 and TRBJ2-2; D call uncertain. Germline V CDR1 and CDR2: SGHDN, FVKESK. The CDR3 length is 16 residues. V lost 3 bases and J 4 bases, leaving 15 bases between the germline ends. In DNA, the CDR3 is TGTGCCAGCAGCCACTTTAAGACCCTCCGCACCGGGGAGCTGTTTTTT. Translated, it gives CASSHFKTLRTGELFF.

On this clonotype: Because it lacks the conserved phenylalanine or tryptophan at the end, this CDR3 is likely a read error. V gene TRBV20-1 combines with J gene TRBJ1-1, with no clear D. The CDR3 has 16 residues. Trimming shortened V by 1 base and J by 1 base, and 16 bases separated the two germline ends. Germline-derived CDR1 and CDR2 are DFQATT and SNEGSKA (reference sequence). The CDR3: CSARGVKESSNTEAFL. CDR3 nucleotide sequence: TGCAGTGCTAGAGGGGTTAAGGAGAGCTCGAACACTGAAGCTTTCCTT.

This clonotype was seen at least ten times. This chain uses TRBV19 with TRBJ2-3, with unresolved D. V gave up 3 bases and J gave up 4 bases, with 11 bases separating them. The CDR3 contains 14 residues. Germline lookup yields CDR1 LNHDA and CDR2 SQIVND (reference sequence). CDR3 in amino acids: CASSIPSAADTQYF. CDR3 nucleotides: TGTGCCAGTAGTATCCCCAGCGCCGCAGATACGCAGTATTTT.

This clonotype was detected many times. J is TRBJ2-1 and V is TRBV19; D gene unclear. From germline, CDR1 is LNHDA and CDR2 SQIVND (reference sequence). Trimming pared 5 bases from V and 5 bases from J, leaving 16 bases between. The CDR3 length is 15 residues. CDR3 DNA sequence: TGTGCCAGTAGTTTTAATAGCCTGGGCGACAATGAGCAGTTCTTC. This encodes CASSFNSLGDNEQFF.

This clonotype has a count of ten or more. This sequence joins TRBV4-2 and TRBJ1-2; no reliable D call. Germline V gene sequence: CDR1 LGHNA, CDR2 YNFKEQ. V lost 0 bases and J 0 bases, leaving 8 bases between the germline ends. This CDR3 is built from 15 residues. The CDR3, as DNA: TGTGCCAGCAGCCAAGAGCCGGGGTCTAACTATGGCTACACCTTC. Translation gives CASSQEPGSNYGYTF.

This clonotype was seen at least ten times. As DNA, the CDR3 is TGTGCCAGTAGTATCCGCGGCGGGAATGAAAAACTGTTTTTT. Its translation: CASSIRGGNEKLFF. This chain joins TRBV19 and TRBJ1-4; no reliable D call. The V and J ends lost 3 bases and 5 bases respectively, with 10 bases between them. CDR1 and CDR2 (germline): LNHDA, SQIVND (reference sequence). CDR3 length: 14 amino acids.

This clonotype came up many times. This chain uses TRBV7-2 with TRBJ2-5, with TRBD1 identical over 8 bases. Germline V gene lookup returns CDR1 SGHTA and CDR2 FQGNSA. The CDR3 runs 13 residues. Germline trimming cut 7 bases from V and 4 bases from J; bases unmatched to any gene: 5. The CDR3 loop reads CASTNRGAETQYF. The CDR3 nucleotides read TGTGCCAGCACAAACAGGGGGGCAGAGACCCAGTACTTC.

This clonotype was observed many times. The chain is built from TRBV7-2 and TRBJ2-3; D possibly corresponds to TRBD1 (6 bases). In germline, CDR1 is SGHTA, CDR2 FQGNSA. V shed 1 base and J shed 4 bases, with 12 bases lying between them. CDR3 size: 15 residues. Here the CDR3 DNA reads TGTGCCAGCAGCTTAGAAGTGACAGGCGCAGATACGCAGTATTTT. Protein product: CASSLEVTGADTQYF.

This clonotype was seen repeatedly, ten times or more. This chain's CDR3 is CASSLGWHITGPKETQYF. The DNA of the CDR3 is TGCGCCAGCAGCCTTGGCTGGCACATCACTGGGCCAAAAGAGACCCAGTACTTC. This chain links TRBV5-1 with TRBJ2-5, with D unclear. Trimming shortened V by 4 bases and J by 3 bases, and 25 bases separated the two germline ends. Germline V gives CDR1 SGHRS, CDR2 YFSETQ. The CDR3 has 18 residues.

This clonotype was recorded a few times. The gene calls are TRBV9 and TRBJ2-1; TRBD2 matches 12 bases. This CDR3 has 17 amino acids. V trimming: 0 bases; J trimming: 8 bases; junction bases outside the gene matches: 9. The germline V gene encodes CDR1 SGDLS and CDR2 YYNGEE. CDR3 amino acids: CASSVAPLAGGQDEQFF. CDR3 nucleotides: TGTGCCAGCAGCGTAGCTCCCCTAGCGGGGGGGCAGGATGAGCAGTTCTTC.

This clonotype was seen many times. The CDR3 region has the DNA TGTGCCACCAGTGATTTATCCAGGGATGTGTATTTT. Amino acids: CATSDLSRDVYF. The chain uses TRBV24-1 and TRBJ2-3; a weak D match, TRBD1 (5 bases). Per the germline V gene, CDR1 is KGHDR and CDR2 is SFDVKD. The CDR3 sequence is 12 residues long. The V and J ends lost 1 base and 14 bases respectively, with 12 bases between them.

A note on this clonotype: This may come from a read error, since a much larger clone is one base off. This CDR3 fails to terminate in the conserved phenylalanine or tryptophan, so it likely reflects a read error. V usage is TRBV27 and J usage is TRBJ2-1; 8 bases are a match to TRBD2. CDR3 length equals 16 residues. The germline V gene has CDR1 MNHEY and CDR2 SMNVEV (reference sequence). This CDR3 is CAGSQSRPGLGNEQFS. In DNA, the CDR3 is TGTGCCGGCAGCCAGAGCCGCCCGGGACTAGGCAATGAGCAGTTCTCC.